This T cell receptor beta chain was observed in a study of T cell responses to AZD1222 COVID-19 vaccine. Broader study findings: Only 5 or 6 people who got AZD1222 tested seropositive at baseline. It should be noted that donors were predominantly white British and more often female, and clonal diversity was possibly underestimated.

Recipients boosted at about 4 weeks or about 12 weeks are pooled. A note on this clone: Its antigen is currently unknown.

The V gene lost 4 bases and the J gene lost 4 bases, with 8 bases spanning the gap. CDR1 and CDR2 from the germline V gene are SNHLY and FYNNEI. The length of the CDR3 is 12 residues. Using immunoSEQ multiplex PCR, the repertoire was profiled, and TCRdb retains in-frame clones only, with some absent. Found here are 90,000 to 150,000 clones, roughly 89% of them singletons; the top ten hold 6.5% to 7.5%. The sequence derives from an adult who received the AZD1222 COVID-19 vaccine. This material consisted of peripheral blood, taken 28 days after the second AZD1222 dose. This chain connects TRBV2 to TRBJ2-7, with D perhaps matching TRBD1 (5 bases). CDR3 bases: TGTGCCAGCAGTGGACAGAGGTACGAGCAGTACTTC. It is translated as CASSGQRYEQYF.